What follows are 9 T cell receptor beta chains derived from one specimen sequenced in a study of T cell responses to AZD1222 COVID-19 vaccine. Assay used: immunoSEQ multiplex PCR; TCRdb lists only in-frame clones, some missing. The table has about 110,000 clones, roughly 87% seen once. The sample consisted of peripheral blood, taken on day 0 of AZD1222 vaccination. These receptors came from an adult in good health.

This clone was observed a handful of times. This chain connects TRBV28 to TRBJ2-7, with 9 bases lining up with TRBD2. V was pared by 3 bases and J by 7 bases, with 4 bases of the junction left unmatched. Per the germline V gene, CDR1 is MDHEN and CDR2 is SYDVKM. CDR3 length: 13 amino acids. The CDR3: CASSFQTSGEQYF. The CDR3, as DNA: TGTGCCAGCAGTTTCCAGACTAGCGGTGAGCAGTACTTC.

In DNA, the CDR3 is TGTGCCAGCAGCCTCGGACAGGGGGCGACGGAGCAGTACTTC. This gives the protein CASSLGQGATEQYF. J is TRBJ2-7 and V is TRBV7-2, with 11 nucleotides matching TRBD1. CDR1 and CDR2 (germline): SGHTA, FQGNSA. The CDR3 is made up of 14 amino acids. The V and J ends lost 5 bases and 7 bases, in that order; junction bases with no gene match: 7.

In its sample, this clone was seen once. The rearrangement links TRBV23-1 to TRBJ2-5, with TRBD2 matching over 9 bases. TRBV23-1 is marked as an open reading frame, function uncertain. V lost 4 bases, J lost 5 bases, and 2 bases stayed unmatched. The CDR3 is made up of 13 amino acids. CDR3 region: CASSLSGGETQYF. For the CDR3, the DNA is TGCGCCAGCAGTCTCAGCGGGGGGGAGACCCAGTACTTC.

The chain employs TRBV6-5 and TRBJ2-7; D unresolved. The germline V gene encodes CDR1 MNHEY and CDR2 SVGAGI. Trimming shortened V by 5 bases and J by 7 bases, and 15 bases separated the two germline ends. The CDR3 runs to 13 residues. The CDR3 DNA reads TGTGCCAGCAGTCCGACCTTCATTGGTGAGCAGTACTTC. Its translation: CASSPTFIGEQYF.

The chain combines TRBV28 with TRBJ1-2; no firm D call. This CDR3 is built from 13 residues. The germline V and J ends were trimmed by 6 bases and 10 bases, with 18 bases remaining between them. In germline, CDR1 is MDHEN, CDR2 SYDVKM. CDR3: CASRVYPRPHYTF. The CDR3 nucleotides are TGTGCCAGCAGAGTTTACCCCCGGCCCCACTACACCTTC.

This chain joins TRBV7-2 and TRBJ1-5; 7 bases map to TRBD1. The junction had 11 bases not matched to a gene; V was cut back by 3 bases and J by 3 bases. The CDR3 length is 17 residues. CDR1 SGHTA and CDR2 FQGNSA come from the germline V gene. The CDR3 DNA sequence: TGTGCCAGCAGCTTGGATTCCTGGACAGGCCCCAATCAGCCCCAGCATTTT. The encoded protein is CASSLDSWTGPNQPQHF. Complete variable domain (other parts from reference TRBV7-2 and TRBJ1-5): GAGVSQSPSNKVTEKGKDVELRCDPISGHTALYWYRQSLGQGLEFLIYFQGNSAPDKSGLPSDRFSAERTGGSVSTLTIQRTQQEDSAVYLCASSLDSWTGPNQPQHFGDGTRLSIL.

This clone appeared a few times. V and J are TRBV6-2 or TRBV6-3 and TRBJ1-1; D is undetermined. Germline V gene data show CDR1 as MNHEY and CDR2 as SVGEGT. The CDR3 has 14 amino acids. Trimming left V 4 bases short and J 3 bases short, with 12 bases between. The CDR3 bases are TGTGCCAGCAGTTCCCCGCAGACCTACACTGAAGCTTTCTTT. Its translation is CASSSPQTYTEAFF.

This chain connects TRBV27 to TRBJ2-2, with unresolved D. Per germline, CDR1 MNHEY and CDR2 SMNVEV (reference sequence). V shed 8 bases and J shed 10 bases, with 11 bases lying between them. The length of the CDR3 is 11 residues. Here the CDR3 DNA reads TGTGCCAGCCGATCCCAGGCGGAGCTGTTTTTT. It specifies CASRSQAELFF.

The chain has TRBV25-1 and TRBJ2-7; tentative D call: TRBD2 (6 bases). Per germline, CDR1 MGHDK and CDR2 SYGVNS. CDR3 length equals 16 residues. V was cut by 0 bases and J by 3 bases, with 15 bases left in between. The CDR3 loop reads CASSEYTSGRFYEQYF. CDR3 coding DNA: TGTGCCAGCAGTGAATATACCAGCGGGCGTTTCTACGAGCAGTACTTC.